This TCR beta chain came from a study of CD8 T cells in ankylosing spondylitis. The study's findings and limits: The authors reported significant enrichment of disease-linked clones in matched ankylosing spondylitis synovial fluid. Among TCR beta sequences, a motif of several highly homologous variants appeared characteristic of ankylosing spondylitis blood. In the blood and synovial fluid of reactive arthritis, some motif variants had been previously reported. Clones linked with disease were CD8+ and fairly uncommon in the peripheral blood.

The CDR3 spans 16 residues. V shed 0 bases and J shed 0 bases, with 11 bases lying between them. Germline values: CDR1 SGHTA, CDR2 FQGNSA. For this clonotype: Its target is unknown.

Library preparation for TCR beta used quantitative 5'-RACE with molecular barcodes. Using its own MiXCR run on the 5' RACE reads, TCRdb lists one record per CDR3 protein. The sample records about 440,000 distinct CDR3 sequences, roughly 15% being singletons. Sequencing was performed on blood, either unsorted or a sorted T cell fraction (not recorded which). This chain connects TRBV7-2 to TRBJ1-2; D gene ambiguous. The receptor was derived from a male donor with ankylosing spondylitis. The CDR3 spells CASSLATRTTNYGYTF. The DNA of the CDR3 is TGTGCCAGCAGCTTAGCGACCAGGACGACTAACTATGGCTACACCTTC.